This passage covers 27 T cell receptor beta chains from one sample sequenced in a study of Ad26.COV2.S vaccination and SARS-CoV-2 variants. Treatment meaning: about 20 received Ad26.COV2.S at low or high dose, single or two shots; 5 received placebo; per-sample allocation not given. Collection of the samples took place on day 63 after the first injection of vaccine or placebo. Assay: immunoSEQ multiplex PCR; the TCRdb copy retains only in-frame clones and omits some. The sample has around 320,000 clones, around 83% seen once; the top ten hold approximately 2%. The sample in question was peripheral blood, obtained in a trial of Ad26.COV2.S vaccine versus placebo. These receptors originate from a person between 18 and 65 years old who received the Ad26.COV2.S COVID-19 vaccine or a placebo.

V gene TRBV19 combines with J gene TRBJ2-6, with D unresolved. Per the germline V gene, CDR1 is LNHDA and CDR2 is SQIVND (reference sequence). Trimming removed 1 base from V and 0 bases from J, with 10 bases in between. The CDR3 consists of 17 residues. The CDR3: CASSIVHAGSGANVLTF. CDR3 sequence (DNA): TGTGCCAGTAGTATAGTCCACGCAGGCTCTGGGGCCAACGTCCTGACTTTC.

The chain employs TRBV27 and TRBJ1-2; 10 nucleotides align to TRBD1. CDR3 length: 14 amino acids. Germline CDR1 reads MNHEY; CDR2 reads SMNVEV (reference sequence). Trimming took 4 bases from V and 3 from J; bases not matched to a gene: 2. The CDR3 DNA reads as TGTGCCAGCAGTTCAGGGACAGGGGACTATGGCTACACCTTC. It encodes CASSSGTGDYGYTF.

The chain combines TRBV5-1 with TRBJ1-2, with a tentative D call TRBD1 (6 bases). The CDR3 spans 16 residues. Germline CDR1 reads SGHRS; CDR2 reads YFSETQ. Deletions cut 0 bases from V and 2 bases from J, with 14 bases between. The CDR3 nucleotides are TGCGCCAGCAGCTTGGTAGCCGGAACAGGGAACTATGGCTACACCTTC. Protein sequence: CASSLVAGTGNYGYTF.

The rearrangement joins TRBV4-3 to TRBJ1-2, with TRBD1 matching over 8 bases. The CDR3 loop spans 14 amino acids. The germline V gene encodes CDR1 LGHNA and CDR2 YSLEER. J was trimmed by 8 bases and V by 0 bases; bases with no gene match: 5. The CDR3 bases are TGCGCCAGCAGCCAAGACTTAGGACAGGGCGGCTACACCTTC. It yields the protein CASSQDLGQGGYTF.

The chain has TRBV4-2 and TRBJ2-3; D gene ambiguous. CDR3 length equals 13 residues. Germline CDR1 LGHNA, CDR2 YNFKEQ. V shed 1 base and J shed 5 bases, with 7 bases lying between them. In DNA form, the CDR3 reads TGTGCCAGCAGCCAAGGAGCCGTAGATACGCAGTATTTT. Protein product: CASSQGAVDTQYF.

The rearrangement links TRBV4-1 to TRBJ1-2; TRBD1 might be the D (5 bases). Germline values: CDR1 MGHRA, CDR2 YSYEKL. With 1 base removed from V and 4 bases from J, the gap between germline ends came to 19 bases. The CDR3 covers 17 residues. CDR3 in amino acids: CASSQATAPFDSYGYTF. Written as DNA, the CDR3 is TGCGCCAGCAGCCAAGCCACGGCACCCTTTGACAGCTATGGCTACACCTTC.

The V and J genes are TRBV25-1 and TRBJ1-5; 9 nucleotides line up with TRBD1. Trimming cost V 6 bases and J 2 bases; bases outside gene matches: 2. Germline V gene data show CDR1 as MGHDK and CDR2 as SYGVNS. CDR3 length equals 14 residues. CDR3 region: CASRGQGGNQPQHF. Written as DNA, the CDR3 is TGTGCCAGCAGGGGACAGGGTGGCAATCAGCCCCAGCATTTT.

In DNA form, the CDR3 reads TGTGCCATCAGTCGGAGCGGGGAGGCCTACGAGCAGTACTTC. Its protein is CAISRSGEAYEQYF. The chain links TRBV10-3 to TRBJ2-7; the match to TRBD2 covers 7 bases. Per germline, CDR1 ENHRY and CDR2 SYGVKD. The ends lost 5 bases at V and 2 bases at J; junction bases unmatched: 6. CDR3 length equals 14 residues.

The gene calls are TRBV7-9 and TRBJ2-1; D is uncertain. CDR1 and CDR2 (germline): SEHNR, FQNEAQ (reference sequence). V was clipped by 2 bases and J by 2 bases, with 7 bases between them. The CDR3 totals 14 residues. This chain's CDR3 is CASSLSVAYNEQFF. DNA of the CDR3: TGTGCCAGCAGCTTATCAGTGGCCTACAATGAGCAGTTCTTC.

The rearrangement joins TRBV5-6 to TRBJ1-1; D unclear. The CDR3 runs to 14 residues. V lost 7 bases and J lost 8, with 21 bases in between. CDR1 is SGHDT and CDR2 is YYEEEE in the germline V gene. The CDR3 DNA reads as TGTGCCAGCCGACCCATAGGCCGGCTTTGGGAAGCTTTCTTT. As protein: CASRPIGRLWEAFF. Looking up the rest from reference TRBV5-6 and TRBJ1-1 gives the full variable domain: DAGVTQSPTHLIKTRGQQVTLRCSPKSGHDTVSWYQQALGQGPQFIFQYYEEEERQRGNFPDRFSGHQFPNYSSELNVNALLLGDSALYLCASRPIGRLWEAFFGQGTRLTVV.

Here the CDR3 reads CASSLGFNQPQHF. The CDR3 DNA is TGTGCCAGTAGTCTGGGTTTCAATCAGCCCCAGCATTTT. The chain has TRBV19 and TRBJ1-5, with D uncertain. The CDR3 totals 13 residues. The V and J ends lost 5 bases and 3 bases respectively, with 8 bases between them. Germline V CDR1 and CDR2: LNHDA, SQIVND (reference sequence).

The CDR3 spells CASSESGGYNEQFF. In DNA form, the CDR3 reads TGTGCCAGCAGTGAAAGCGGGGGATACAATGAGCAGTTCTTC. The chain links TRBV2 to TRBJ2-1, with 8 positions matching TRBD2. This CDR3 is 14 amino acids long. The ends lost 2 bases at V and 4 bases at J; junction bases unmatched: 1. CDR1 SNHLY and CDR2 FYNNEI come from the germline V gene.

This clone was seen once. The chain has TRBV1 and TRBJ2-7; TRBD1 is taken as the D call from the table, unchecked against the DNA. TRBV1 is flagged as a pseudogene. The CDR3 consists of 19 residues. CDR3 coding DNA: TGCACCAGCAGCCATCCCAGCGGACTCCCCTTACAGGGTCACTACGAGCAGTACTTC. It codes for CTSSHPSGLPLQGHYEQYF.

In this sample, this clone turned up once. This sequence joins TRBV7-6 and TRBJ1-4; D is unclear. CDR1 is SGHVS and CDR2 is FNYEAQ in the germline V gene. The CDR3 contains 14 residues. The V and J ends lost 5 bases and 7 bases respectively, with 14 bases between them. The CDR3 DNA is TGTGCCAGCAGCAAACATGGCCGGTTTGAAAAACTGTTTTTT. It yields the protein CASSKHGRFEKLFF.

V and J are TRBV6-1 and TRBJ2-7; TRBD1 is a possible D gene (6 bases). CDR3 length: 14 residues. V lost 3 bases and J 5 bases, leaving 14 bases between the germline ends. Germline-derived CDR1 and CDR2 are MNHNS and SASEGT. The chain's CDR3 is CASSDGRYRDEQYF. CDR3 nucleotides: TGTGCCAGCAGTGATGGCCGATACAGGGACGAGCAGTACTTC.

This clone was seen only a few times. The gene calls are TRBV19 and TRBJ1-5; 8 bases map to TRBD1. The V gene's germline CDR1 is LNHDA and CDR2 SQIVND (reference sequence). Unmatched junction bases numbered 5, after V lost 6 bases and J lost 4 bases. The length of the CDR3 is 14 residues. Here the CDR3 DNA reads TGTGCCAGTAGCACGACAGGGGTGAATCAGCCCCAGCATTTT. It is translated as CASSTTGVNQPQHF.

The chain links TRBV19 to TRBJ1-6, with a weak D call TRBD1 (6 bases). This CDR3 has 14 amino acids. V was pared by 6 bases and J by 7 bases, with 13 bases between. Germline values: CDR1 LNHDA, CDR2 SQIVND (reference sequence). The CDR3: CASRLRTENSPLHF. The CDR3 DNA reads as TGTGCCAGTAGGCTCCGGACAGAGAATTCACCCCTCCACTTT.

V usage is TRBV7-2 and J usage is TRBJ2-3, with no clear D. The CDR3 runs to 16 residues. V dropped 5 bases and J dropped 1 base, with 16 bases sitting between them. CDR1 is SGHTA and CDR2 is FQGNSA in the germline V gene. The CDR3 bases are TGTGCCAGCAGCATAGGACGGCCGAGCGGCACAGATACGCAGTATTTT. This codes for CASSIGRPSGTDTQYF.

The rearrangement links TRBV19 to TRBJ1-6; 7 nucleotides line up with TRBD1. CDR1 and CDR2 (germline): LNHDA, SQIVND (reference sequence). The CDR3 loop spans 15 amino acids. The J segment lost 6 bases and the V segment lost 5 bases, leaving 7 bases of the junction unmatched. The CDR3: CASSDTGVGNSPLHF. The CDR3 DNA reads TGTGCCAGTAGTGACACAGGGGTCGGTAATTCACCCCTCCACTTT.

The V gene is TRBV5-4, the J gene TRBJ2-1; D unresolved. CDR3 length equals 12 residues. Germline V gene data show CDR1 as SGHNT and CDR2 as YYREEE (reference sequence). Trimming stripped 4 bases from V and 7 bases from J, with 9 bases between. The CDR3 DNA reads as TGTGCCAGCAGCCGGATGGGGAATGAGCAGTTCTTC. It specifies CASSRMGNEQFF.

Note on this clone: Other nucleotide sequences in the sample specify the same CDR3. The genes are TRBV18 and TRBJ1-1; D is perhaps TRBD1 (5 bases). The CDR3 length is 14 residues. The germline gives CDR1 KGHSH, CDR2 LQKENI. V was cut by 3 bases and J by 2 bases, with 10 bases left in between. CDR3 protein: CASSPPGLNTEAFF. CDR3 coding DNA: TGTGCCAGCTCACCGCCAGGGCTAAACACTGAAGCTTTCTTT.

V usage is TRBV5-1 and J usage is TRBJ1-1; TRBD1 is a possible D gene (5 bases). The germline gives CDR1 SGHRS, CDR2 YFSETQ. CDR3 length: 14 residues. V lost 4 bases and J lost 0, with 10 bases in between. The CDR3 DNA reads as TGCGCCAGCAGCCCGGCGGGGCTGAACACTGAAGCTTTCTTT. This encodes CASSPAGLNTEAFF.

This chain joins TRBV2 and TRBJ1-2; perhaps TRBD1 as D (5 bases). The CDR3 is 14 amino acids. Germline V gives CDR1 SNHLY, CDR2 FYNNEI. Trimming left V 6 bases short and J 7 bases short, with 18 bases between. In DNA, the CDR3 is TGTGCCAGCAGGGGCATAGGGACCCTGGCTGGCTACACCTTC. Translating it yields CASRGIGTLAGYTF.

The V gene is TRBV6-2 or TRBV6-3, the J gene TRBJ1-1, with 11 nucleotides matching TRBD1. Germline CDR1 reads MNHEY; CDR2 reads SVGEGT. V was pared by 6 bases and J by 7 bases, with 7 bases of the junction left unmatched. The CDR3 length is 14 residues. CDR3 region: CASSTDRGLSEAFF. CDR3 nucleotide sequence: TGTGCCAGCAGCACGGACAGGGGGCTTAGTGAAGCTTTCTTT.

CDR3 sequence: CASSPRQLSYGYTF. In DNA, the CDR3 is TGTGCCAGCAGTCCCCGACAGTTATCCTATGGCTACACCTTC. This chain connects TRBV6-5 to TRBJ1-2, with D possibly matching TRBD1 (5 bases). This CDR3 region has 14 residues. Per the germline V gene, CDR1 is MNHEY and CDR2 is SVGAGI. The V end was cut by 5 bases, the J end by 4 bases, with 14 bases between.

This chain connects TRBV2 to TRBJ2-5, with 13 bases fitting TRBD2. The CDR3 extends over 16 amino acids. CDR1 is SNHLY and CDR2 is FYNNEI in the germline V gene. With V trimmed by 7 bases and J by 4 bases, 9 bases remained unmatched. This chain's CDR3 is CASKLPGLAGRETQYF. For the CDR3, the DNA is TGTGCCAGCAAACTACCGGGACTAGCGGGGAGAGAGACCCAGTACTTC.

The J gene is TRBJ1-4, the V gene TRBV30; the match to TRBD1 covers 9 bases. Germline trimming cut 8 bases from V and 7 bases from J; bases unmatched to any gene: 5. Germline assignment: CDR1 GTSNPN and CDR2 SVGIG (reference sequence). The CDR3 extends over 12 amino acids. The CDR3 DNA reads as TGTGCCGGAACAGGGGGCGGTGAAAAACTGTTTTTT. Translated: CAGTGGGEKLFF.